A selection of T cell receptor beta chains follows, all from one sample in a study of blood T cell repertoires in COVID-19. Produced via immunoSEQ multiplex PCR; TCRdb's table is partial and in-frame only. The sample lists over 150,000 clones; around nine tenths were seen once. Sequenced material: peripheral blood. The receptors stem from a young woman who had recovered from COVID-19. Both conserved end residues are part of each CDR3. Each record gives: J gene, CDR3 length, D gene, V gene, clone size, CDR3 DNA, CDR3 protein. D genes are given only for firm matches. The listing skips clone size in some rows; elsewhere it reads once, few, many or a size class.

TRBJ1-1	14	NA	TRBV6-6	NA	TGTGCCAGCAGTTACCGGACAGATCACACTGAAGCTTTCTTT	CASSYRTDHTEAFF
TRBJ1-3	18	NA	TRBV7-6	NA	TGTGCCAGCAGCTTAGCGCTAATCAGGGCCCACTCTGGAAACACCATATATTTT	CASSLALIRAHSGNTIYF
TRBJ2-2	13	NA	TRBV27	NA	TGTGCCAGCCGTTGGGCCGACACCGGGGAGCTGTTTTTT	CASRWADTGELFF
TRBJ2-5	16	TRBD2	TRBV7-2	NA	TGTGCCAGCAGCCCGGGACTAGCGGGGGGGCAAGAGACCCAGTACTTC	CASSPGLAGGQETQYF
TRBJ1-2	13	NA	TRBV12-3/TRBV12-4	NA	TGTGCCAGCAGTTTAAGGGAGAACTATGGCTACACCTTC	CASSLRENYGYTF
TRBJ1-6	12	NA	TRBV4-2	NA	TGTGCCAGCAGCCCTCCCAGGTCACCCCTCCACTTT	CASSPPRSPLHF
TRBJ2-3	16	TRBD2	TRBV25-1	once	TGTGCCAGCAGTGATTGGGAAGCGGGATCCCGAGATACGCAGTATTTT	CASSDWEAGSRDTQYF
TRBJ2-5	16	NA	TRBV7-2	NA	TGTGCCAGCAGCTTTAGACAGGGTAGCGGCCAAGAGACCCAGTACTTC	CASSFRQGSGQETQYF
TRBJ2-6	16	NA	TRBV5-1	NA	TGCGCCAGCACCTCAGGGCCCGACTCTGGGGCCAACGTCCTGACTTTC	CASTSGPDSGANVLTF
TRBJ1-2	11	NA	TRBV4-1	few	TGCGCCAGCAGCCAAGATCGTGGCTACACCTTC	CASSQDRGYTF
TRBJ1-3	15	NA	TRBV19	NA	TGTGCCAGTAGTTCGAGTTTTACCTCTGGAAACACCATATATTTT	CASSSSFTSGNTIYF
TRBJ2-1	15	TRBD2	TRBV7-3	NA	TGTGCCAGCATCCTTATAGCGGGGGGTTACAATGAGCAGTTCTTC	CASILIAGGYNEQFF
TRBJ2-1	14	NA	TRBV27	NA	TGTGCCAGCAGTCCCGGTAGCTCCTACAATGAGCAGTTCTTC	CASSPGSSYNEQFF
TRBJ1-5	13	NA	TRBV2	once	TGTGCCAGCAGTGGACATTTCAATCAGCCCCAGCATTTT	CASSGHFNQPQHF
TRBJ2-5	11	NA	TRBV7-9	once	TGTGCCAGCAGCCGGGAAGAGACCCAGTACTTC	CASSREETQYF
TRBJ2-1	16	TRBD2	TRBV6-4	NA	TGTGCCAGCAGTGACTCCGCGGGGGGCCTCTACAATGAGCAGTTCTTC	CASSDSAGGLYNEQFF
TRBJ2-1	15	TRBD2	TRBV27	once	TGTGCCAGCAGGGGAGCGGGGGGCCACTACAATGAGCAGTTCTTC	CASRGAGGHYNEQFF
TRBJ1-4	13	TRBD1	TRBV7-2	NA	TGTGCCAGCACAGGGGGTCTTTATGAAAAACTGTTTTTT	CASTGGLYEKLFF
TRBJ2-3	15	NA	TRBV27	few	TGTGCCAGCAGTTTATACGGGAGTAGTGCAGATACGCAGTATTTT	CASSLYGSSADTQYF
TRBJ2-1	13	NA	TRBV3-1/TRBV3-2	NA	TGTGCCAGCAGCCTTCGAGGGGGCAATGAGCAGTTCTTC	CASSLRGGNEQFF
TRBJ2-4	15	NA	TRBV7-9	NA	TGTGCCAGCAGCCCCTCCGCCGATAAGCTTAACATTCAGTACTTC	CASSPSADKLNIQYF
TRBJ1-2	13	TRBD1	TRBV19	NA	TGTGCCAGTAATCCGGACAGGGGCTATGGCTACACCTTC	CASNPDRGYGYTF
TRBJ2-5	17	NA	TRBV5-6	NA	TGTGCCAGCAGCACGATAGGGGGAGGGGGGTACCAAGAGACCCAGTACTTC	CASSTIGGGGYQETQYF
TRBJ2-3	13	NA	TRBV10-2	NA	TGCGCCAGCAGTGGACAGCTATCAGATACGCAGTATTTT	CASSGQLSDTQYF
TRBJ2-1	15	TRBD1	TRBV3-1/TRBV3-2	NA	TGTGCCAGCAGCCAGACAGGGGCGTCCTACAATGAGCAGTTCTTC	CASSQTGASYNEQFF
TRBJ2-4	16	NA	TRBV19	NA	TGTGCCAGTAGTCCTGCGGACAGAATAGCCAAAAACATTCAGTACTTC	CASSPADRIAKNIQYF
TRBJ1-6	15	NA	TRBV7-9	few	TGTGCCAGCAGCCCCACTCCAGGGGATAATTCACCCCTCCACTTT	CASSPTPGDNSPLHF
TRBJ2-5	20	TRBD2	TRBV27	NA	TGTGCCAGCAGTCCCCAACGGCTCCTTACTAGCGGGGGAACCTGGGGGACCCAGTACTTC	CASSPQRLLTSGGTWGTQYF
TRBJ1-6	15	NA	TRBV7-3	NA	TGTGCCAGCAGCTTAAGGGCCACCAGGGATTCACCCCTCCACTTT	CASSLRATRDSPLHF
TRBJ2-1	15	TRBD2	TRBV19	NA	TGTGCCAGTAGTAGCGGGAGGGCCCATTACAATGAGCAGTTCTTC	CASSSGRAHYNEQFF
TRBJ1-2	19	NA	TRBV10-3	NA	TGTGCCATCAGTGAGTCTCTCAGGGGCAGGTCACCCTTGAACTATGGCTACACCTTC	CAISESLRGRSPLNYGYTF
TRBJ2-1	16	NA	TRBV11-2	NA	TGTGCCAGCAGCTTGGGGCAAAGAGCCTCCTACAATGAGCAGTTCTTC	CASSLGQRASYNEQFF
TRBJ1-2	15	NA	TRBV4-3	NA	TGCGCCAGCAGCCAAGTGAATACGGCGGATTATGGCTACACCTTC	CASSQVNTADYGYTF
TRBJ1-6	16	NA	TRBV3-1/TRBV3-2	NA	TGTGCCAGCAGCCAAGCTTCGGGGGTAGTCGGTTCACCCCTCCACTTT	CASSQASGVVGSPLHF
TRBJ1-2	16	TRBD1	TRBV9	NA	TGTGCCAGCAGCGCCAACCCTTCCAGGGGGACCTATGGCTACACCTTC	CASSANPSRGTYGYTF
TRBJ2-3	17	TRBD2	TRBV7-2	NA	TGTGCCAGCAGCTTAGCGGCAGCGGGAGGGGGCACAGATACGCAGTATTTT	CASSLAAAGGGTDTQYF
TRBJ2-7	15	TRBD2	TRBV27	NA	TGTGCCAGCATGGAACTACTAGCGGGGTCCTACGAGCAGTACTTC	CASMELLAGSYEQYF
TRBJ2-2	17	NA	TRBV4-3	NA	TGCGCCAGCAGCCAAGGCCTGGGACGGGACTGGAACGGGGAGCTGTTTTTT	CASSQGLGRDWNGELFF
TRBJ2-1	13	TRBD1	TRBV9	NA	TGTGCCAGCAGCCCACCGACAGGGAATGAGCAGTTCTTC	CASSPPTGNEQFF
TRBJ2-1	12	NA	TRBV4-1	NA	TGCGCCAGCAGCCAATATAACAATGAGCAGTTCTTC	CASSQYNNEQFF
TRBJ2-7	14	TRBD1	TRBV5-4	NA	TGTGCCAGCAGCCTGGGGAACAGGGGTCGGGAGCAGTACTTC	CASSLGNRGREQYF
TRBJ2-2	16	TRBD1	TRBV6-2/TRBV6-3	NA	TGTGCCAGCAGTTACTCCTGGACAGGGAACACCGGGGAGCTGTTTTTT	CASSYSWTGNTGELFF
TRBJ2-3	18	NA	TRBV1	NA	TGCACCAGCAGCCAAGTCCTAGTAGCGGGGGAGAGCACAGATACGCAGTATTTT	CTSSQVLVAGESTDTQYF
TRBJ1-5	15	TRBD1	TRBV6-5	NA	TGTGCCAGCAGGCCGGGGTGGGACAGGGGCCAGCCCCAGCATTTT	CASRPGWDRGQPQHF
TRBJ1-4	14	NA	TRBV5-6	NA	TGTGCCAGCAGCCCCCTCGGGTTCAATGAAAAACTGTTTTTT	CASSPLGFNEKLFF
TRBJ2-5	15	TRBD1	TRBV7-7	NA	TGTGCTAGCAGCCCCGGGACAGGGACTGGGGAGACCCAGTACTTC	CASSPGTGTGETQYF
TRBJ2-3	17	TRBD2	TRBV4-2	NA	TGTGCCAGCAGCCAATTGACCGGACTAGTCCCCCCAGATACGCAGTATTTT	CASSQLTGLVPPDTQYF
TRBJ1-2	15	TRBD1	TRBV15	NA	TGTGCCACCAGCAAGGACAGGGGGCGCACGAATGGCTACACCTTC	CATSKDRGRTNGYTF
TRBJ1-2	17	NA	TRBV5-6	NA	TGTGCCAGCAGCTTGGCCGCTCTACAGGGTAGTAGCTATGGCTACACCTTC	CASSLAALQGSSYGYTF